The rows below give T cell receptor beta chains drawn from one sample of a study of blood T cell repertoires in COVID-19. Using immunoSEQ multiplex PCR, the repertoire was profiled, and TCRdb retains in-frame clones only, with some absent. The sample contains about 120,000 clones, around 76% of which appear only once. The specimen sequenced was peripheral blood. The receptors stem from a man aged 70-80 years with acute or convalescent COVID-19. Both conserved end residues are part of each CDR3. Fields, in order: clone size, D gene, J gene, V gene, CDR3 length, CDR3 protein, CDR3 DNA. D genes are given only for firm matches. Only some rows state a clone size, as once, few, many or a class for expanded clones.

size: NA
D: NA
J: TRBJ1-2
V: TRBV5-1
length: 14
CDR3: CASSVSEVNYGYTF
DNA: TGCGCCAGCAGCGTCTCGGAGGTTAACTATGGCTACACCTTC

size: NA
D: TRBD1
J: TRBJ1-6
V: TRBV2
length: 18
CDR3: CASSPRGGTGTGVSPLHF
DNA: TGTGCCAGCAGCCCTAGGGGAGGGACCGGGACAGGGGTTTCACCCCTCCACTTT

size: NA
D: TRBD2
J: TRBJ2-7
V: TRBV6-5
length: 14
CDR3: CASASAGGLEEQYF
DNA: TGTGCCAGCGCCTCAGCGGGAGGGCTGGAAGAGCAGTACTTC

size: NA
D: TRBD1
J: TRBJ2-7
V: TRBV7-2
length: 14
CDR3: CASNRDRVRYEQYF
DNA: TGTGCCAGCAACCGGGACAGGGTTAGGTACGAGCAGTACTTC

size: NA
D: TRBD1
J: TRBJ2-1
V: TRBV5-1
length: 17
CDR3: CASSLAPGDSSYNEQFF
DNA: TGCGCCAGCAGCTTGGCGCCTGGGGACAGCTCCTACAATGAGCAGTTCTTC

size: once
D: TRBD2
J: TRBJ2-7
V: TRBV3-1/TRBV3-2
length: 16
CDR3: CASTPRELALPYEQYF
DNA: TGTGCCAGCACCCCCCGGGAACTAGCGCTCCCCTACGAGCAGTACTTC

size: NA
D: NA
J: TRBJ1-2
V: TRBV12-2
length: 14
CDR3: CASRSTGTRYGYTF
DNA: TGTGCAAGTCGGTCAACGGGGACTCGCTATGGCTACACCTTC

size: NA
D: TRBD1
J: TRBJ2-1
V: TRBV6-5
length: 13
CDR3: CASSYAGGSEQFF
DNA: TGTGCCAGCAGTTACGCAGGGGGAAGTGAGCAGTTCTTC

size: NA
D: NA
J: TRBJ1-2
V: TRBV5-4
length: 13
CDR3: CASSLGENSGYTF
DNA: TGTGCCAGCAGCTTGGGAGAAAACTCTGGCTACACCTTC

size: few
D: TRBD2
J: TRBJ2-5
V: TRBV6-5
length: 15
CDR3: CASTSGLAGQETQYF
DNA: TGTGCCAGCACATCGGGACTAGCGGGGCAAGAGACCCAGTACTTC

size: NA
D: NA
J: TRBJ1-3
V: TRBV18
length: 16
CDR3: CASSNLKQGLGNTIYF
DNA: TGTGCCAGCTCTAACCTCAAACAGGGTCTCGGAAACACCATATATTTT

size: NA
D: NA
J: TRBJ1-1
V: TRBV5-6
length: 13
CDR3: CASSGSGNTEAFF
DNA: TGTGCCAGCAGCGGGAGCGGGAACACTGAAGCTTTCTTT

size: NA
D: NA
J: TRBJ1-5
V: TRBV5-1
length: 14
CDR3: CASSFSGGDQPQHF
DNA: TGCGCCAGCAGCTTCTCCGGGGGGGATCAGCCCCAGCATTTT

size: NA
D: NA
J: TRBJ2-7
V: TRBV6-5
length: 16
CDR3: CASSYDNGRFLYEQYF
DNA: TGTGCCAGCAGTTACGACAACGGTCGCTTCCTCTACGAGCAGTACTTC

size: NA
D: TRBD1
J: TRBJ2-7
V: TRBV11-2
length: 15
CDR3: CASSLVPDRGIRQYF
DNA: TGTGCCAGCAGCTTAGTCCCGGACAGGGGGATTAGGCAGTACTTC

size: NA
D: TRBD2
J: TRBJ2-1
V: TRBV7-3
length: 13
CDR3: CASSRLAGIEQFF
DNA: TGTGCCAGCAGCCGACTAGCGGGAATTGAGCAGTTCTTC

size: NA
D: TRBD1
J: TRBJ1-2
V: TRBV19
length: 13
CDR3: CASTQTGNYGYTF
DNA: TGTGCCAGTACCCAGACAGGGAACTATGGCTACACCTTC

size: NA
D: TRBD2
J: TRBJ2-1
V: TRBV6-5
length: 15
CDR3: CASSSLAGGLNEQFF
DNA: TGTGCCAGCAGTTCTTTAGCGGGGGGCCTCAATGAGCAGTTCTTC

size: NA
D: TRBD1
J: TRBJ1-2
V: TRBV14
length: 13
CDR3: CASSRTGGNGYTF
DNA: TGTGCCAGCAGTCGTACAGGGGGAAATGGCTACACCTTC

size: once
D: TRBD1
J: TRBJ1-6
V: TRBV5-1
length: 16
CDR3: CASSLWDRGRNSPLHF
DNA: TGCGCCAGCAGCTTGTGGGACAGGGGTCGAAATTCACCCCTCCACTTT

size: NA
D: NA
J: TRBJ1-3
V: TRBV2
length: 16
CDR3: CASSVQPGISGNTIYF
DNA: TGTGCCAGCAGTGTACAGCCAGGGATCTCTGGAAACACCATATATTTT

size: NA
D: TRBD1
J: TRBJ2-5
V: TRBV11-1
length: 16
CDR3: CASSFTMTGGRETQYF
DNA: TGTGCCAGCAGCTTTACCATGACAGGGGGTAGAGAGACCCAGTACTTC

size: NA
D: TRBD1
J: TRBJ2-7
V: TRBV6-5
length: 14
CDR3: CASTADRAPYEQYF
DNA: TGTGCCAGCACAGCGGACAGGGCTCCCTACGAGCAGTACTTC

size: few
D: NA
J: TRBJ1-1
V: TRBV19
length: 15
CDR3: CASSIVGRWNTEAFF
DNA: TGTGCCAGTAGTATAGTGGGCAGGTGGAACACTGAAGCTTTCTTT

size: NA
D: TRBD2
J: TRBJ2-4
V: TRBV5-6
length: 15
CDR3: CASSLLAGDKNIQYF
DNA: TGTGCCAGCAGCTTGCTAGCGGGGGATAAAAACATTCAGTACTTC

size: NA
D: TRBD2
J: TRBJ2-2
V: TRBV9
length: 17
CDR3: CASSSRLAGERAGELFF
DNA: TGTGCCAGCAGCTCCAGACTAGCGGGGGAAAGGGCCGGGGAGCTGTTTTTT

size: NA
D: NA
J: TRBJ1-1
V: TRBV6-2/TRBV6-3
length: 14
CDR3: CASSYQGLNTEAFF
DNA: TGTGCCAGCAGTTACCAGGGTTTGAACACTGAAGCTTTCTTT

size: NA
D: TRBD1
J: TRBJ1-1
V: TRBV12-3/TRBV12-4
length: 10
CDR3: CASSFGTAAF
DNA: TGTGCCAGCAGTTTCGGGACAGCAGCATTT

size: NA
D: TRBD1
J: TRBJ1-1
V: TRBV5-1
length: 15
CDR3: CASSPLTGEGTEAFF
DNA: TGCGCCAGCAGCCCACTGACAGGGGAAGGAACTGAAGCTTTCTTT

size: NA
D: NA
J: TRBJ2-1
V: TRBV11-3
length: 12
CDR3: CACSSAGDEQFF
DNA: TGTGCCTGCTCGAGTGCAGGGGACGAGCAGTTCTTC

size: NA
D: TRBD1
J: TRBJ1-6
V: TRBV12-5
length: 17
CDR3: CASGLVIGAGGNSPLHF
DNA: TGTGCTAGTGGTTTGGTAATTGGGGCAGGGGGAAATTCACCCCTCCACTTT

size: once
D: TRBD1
J: TRBJ1-2
V: TRBV6-5
length: 13
CDR3: CASSRGQTNGYTF
DNA: TGTGCCAGCAGCCGGGGACAGACAAATGGCTACACCTTC

size: NA
D: NA
J: TRBJ2-3
V: TRBV5-6
length: 17
CDR3: CASRMGGRGLSTDTQYF
DNA: TGTGCCAGCAGGATGGGGGGTAGGGGATTAAGCACAGATACGCAGTATTTT

size: NA
D: NA
J: TRBJ2-6
V: TRBV4-3
length: 16
CDR3: CASSQDLESGANVLTF
DNA: TGCGCCAGCAGCCAAGATCTTGAGTCTGGGGCCAACGTCCTGACTTTC

size: NA
D: TRBD1
J: TRBJ1-1
V: TRBV6-2/TRBV6-3
length: 15
CDR3: CASSPPPGGYTEAFF
DNA: TGTGCCAGCAGTCCCCCCCCAGGGGGCTACACTGAAGCTTTCTTT

size: once
D: TRBD1
J: TRBJ2-1
V: TRBV5-5
length: 14
CDR3: CASSETGGSNEQFF
DNA: TGTGCCAGCAGCGAGACAGGGGGGAGCAATGAGCAGTTCTTC

size: NA
D: NA
J: TRBJ1-2
V: TRBV5-1
length: 14
CDR3: CASSLGGTSYGYTF
DNA: TGCGCCAGCAGCTTGGGAGGCACGTCCTATGGCTACACCTTC